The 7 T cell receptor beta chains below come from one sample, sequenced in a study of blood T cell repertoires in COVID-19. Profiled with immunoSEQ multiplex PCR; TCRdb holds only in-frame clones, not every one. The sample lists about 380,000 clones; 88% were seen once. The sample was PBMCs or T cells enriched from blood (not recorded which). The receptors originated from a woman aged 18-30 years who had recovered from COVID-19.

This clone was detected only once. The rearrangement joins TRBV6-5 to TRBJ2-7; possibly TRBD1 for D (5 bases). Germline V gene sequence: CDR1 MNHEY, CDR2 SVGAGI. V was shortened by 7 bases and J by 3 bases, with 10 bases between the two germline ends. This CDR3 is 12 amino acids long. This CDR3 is CASTRQGYEQYF. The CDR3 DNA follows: TGTGCCAGCACCCGGCAGGGCTACGAGCAGTACTTC.

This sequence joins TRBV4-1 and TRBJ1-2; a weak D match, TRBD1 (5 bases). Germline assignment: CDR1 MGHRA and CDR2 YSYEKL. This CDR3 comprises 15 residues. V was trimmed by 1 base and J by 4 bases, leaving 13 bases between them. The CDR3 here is CASSQGNRLIYGYTF. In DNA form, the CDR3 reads TGCGCCAGCAGCCAAGGTAACAGGCTTATCTATGGCTACACCTTC.

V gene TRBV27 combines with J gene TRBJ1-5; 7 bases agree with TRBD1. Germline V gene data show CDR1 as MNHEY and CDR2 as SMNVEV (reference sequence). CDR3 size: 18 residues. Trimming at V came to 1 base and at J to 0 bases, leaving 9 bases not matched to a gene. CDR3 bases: TGTGCCAGCAGTTTATTTGGTTCAGGGGGGAATAGCAATCAGCCCCAGCATTTT. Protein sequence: CASSLFGSGGNSNQPQHF.

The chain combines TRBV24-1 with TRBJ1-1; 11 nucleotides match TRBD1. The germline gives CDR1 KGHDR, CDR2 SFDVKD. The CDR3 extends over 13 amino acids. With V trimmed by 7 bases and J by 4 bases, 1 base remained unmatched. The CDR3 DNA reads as TGTGCCACCAGGGGACAGGGGGGCACTGAAGCTTTCTTT. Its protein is CATRGQGGTEAFF.

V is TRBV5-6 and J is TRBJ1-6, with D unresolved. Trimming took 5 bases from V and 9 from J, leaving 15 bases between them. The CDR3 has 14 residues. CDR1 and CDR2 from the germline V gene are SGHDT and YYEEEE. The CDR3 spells CASRTSGWGSPLHF. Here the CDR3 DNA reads TGTGCCAGCAGAACCTCGGGGTGGGGTTCACCCCTCCACTTT.

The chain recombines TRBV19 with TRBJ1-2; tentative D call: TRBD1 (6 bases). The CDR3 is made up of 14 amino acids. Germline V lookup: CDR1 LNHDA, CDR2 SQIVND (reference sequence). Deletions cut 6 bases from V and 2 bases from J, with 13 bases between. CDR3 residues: CASSPTGTNYGYTF. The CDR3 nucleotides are TGTGCCAGTAGCCCAACAGGGACGAACTATGGCTACACCTTC.

As DNA, the CDR3 is TGTGCCAGCAGCTTAGAAGGACAGAGCTATGGCTACACCTTC. Translated, it gives CASSLEGQSYGYTF. V usage is TRBV11-2 and J usage is TRBJ1-2; weak D call: TRBD1 (6 bases). In germline, CDR1 is SGHAT, CDR2 FQNNGV. V lost 0 bases, J lost 4 bases, and 9 bases lay in between. The CDR3 extends over 14 amino acids.